The next 5 T cell receptor beta chains were all read from a single sample in a study of Graves' ophthalmopathy and Graves' hyperthyroidism. RNA transcripts provided the template for amplifying TCR beta CDR3 regions. The first-round RT-PCR employed HTBI primers together with the Qiagen OneStep RT-PCR kit. A multiplex PCR was then performed as the second round. TCRdb analysed the multiplex PCR reads with MiXCR anew, one entry per CDR3 protein. This sample has roughly 1.1 million distinct CDR3 sequences; roughly 35% occur once, and the top ten carry 11%. Sequenced material: peripheral blood or thyroid tissue (not recorded which). These receptors originate from an adult man with Graves' hyperthyroidism.

This clonotype came up many times. CDR3 region: CASSLDRGAVTYEQYF. The CDR3 coding sequence is TGTGCCAGCAGCTTGGATCGTGGCGCTGTAACCTACGAGCAGTACTTC. The chain recombines TRBV5-5 with TRBJ2-7; D is unresolved. CDR3 size: 16 residues. Per germline, CDR1 SGHKS and CDR2 YYEKEE (reference sequence). Trimming pared 0 bases from V and 2 bases from J, leaving 15 bases between.

At least ten counts were recorded for this clonotype. This rearrangement joins TRBV25-1 to TRBJ1-2, with D uncertain. CDR1 is MGHDK, CDR2 SYGVNS, per germline. V lost 3 bases and J lost 3, with 11 bases in between. CDR3 length equals 14 residues. The CDR3 is CASSEETAYYGYTF. Here the CDR3 DNA reads TGTGCCAGCAGTGAGGAAACAGCGTACTATGGCTACACCTTC.

This clonotype was detected a few times. The chain uses TRBV7-2 and TRBJ1-4; D is uncertain. Trimming removed 1 base at V and 3 bases at J, with 9 bases between. Germline CDR1 SGHTA, CDR2 FQGNSA. The CDR3 length is 15 residues. Here the CDR3 DNA reads TGTGCCAGCAGCTTAGTAGGCCGGCCTAATGAAAAACTGTTTTTT. Translation gives CASSLVGRPNEKLFF. The full variable domain, rest sourced from reference TRBV7-2 and TRBJ1-4, is GAGVSQSPSNKVTEKGKDVELRCDPISGHTALYWYRQSLGQGLEFLIYFQGNSAPDKSGLPSDRFSAERTGGSVSTLTIQRTQQEDSAVYLCASSLVGRPNEKLFFGSGTQLSVL.

This clonotype has a single count. The rearrangement uses TRBV15 and TRBJ2-5; no reliable D call. Deletions cut 1 base from V and 5 bases from J, with 11 bases between. Germline lookup yields CDR1 LNHNV and CDR2 YYDKDF (reference sequence). This CDR3 region has 14 residues. This CDR3 reads CATSRVGVAETQYF. The CDR3, as DNA: TGTGCCACCAGCAGAGTTGGGGTGGCGGAGACCCAGTACTTC.

The chain combines TRBV11-2 with TRBJ2-7, with D unresolved. In germline, CDR1 is SGHAT, CDR2 FQNNGV. V dropped 1 base and J dropped 7 bases, with 11 bases sitting between them. The CDR3 is 13 amino acids. The CDR3 reads CASSLGYTGEQYF. As DNA, the CDR3 is TGTGCCAGCAGCTTAGGGTACACCGGGGAGCAGTACTTC.